This T cell receptor (beta chain) originates from a study of T cell responses to AZD1222 COVID-19 vaccine. The study, taken as a whole, reports: Repertoires were obtained only post-peak T cell response. The study reported that nearly half of spike-specific TCRs target unmutated variant regions.

This clone was recorded only once. Its antigen is still unknown. TCRdb keeps only in-frame clones here, not all; method: immunoSEQ multiplex PCR. Of about 85,000 clones in the sample, about 85% were seen once. Second-dose recipients at about 4 or about 12 weeks were treated as one pooled group. CDR3 length: 13 amino acids. The V end was cut by 5 bases, the J end by 1 base, with 8 bases between. Germline V gives CDR1 MNHNS, CDR2 SASEGT. The chain uses TRBV6-1 and TRBJ1-1; D not certain. The sequencing here drew on peripheral blood, taken 28 days after the second AZD1222 dose. This clonotype was sampled from an adult who received the AZD1222 COVID-19 vaccine. Here the CDR3 reads CASSYEGNTEAFF. In DNA form, the CDR3 reads TGTGCCAGCAGTTATGAGGGGAACACTGAAGCTTTCTTT.